Listed below are T cell receptor beta chains from one sample, sequenced in a study of shared clonotypes between healthy human individuals. Repertoires were generated with immunoSEQ multiplex PCR, while TCRdb's copy carries only in-frame clones and drops some. Of around 2.3 million clones in the sample, under 97% were seen once. The specimen was naive CD4+ T cells sorted from blood. The receptors derive from a man in his late teens or twenties in good health. CDR3s include the opening cysteine and the closing phenylalanine or tryptophan. The D gene is left open where the match is weak. Clone size is stated in some rows and not others, as once, few, many or a class when expanded.

>NA|TRBV10-3|TRBJ1-5|TRBD1
TGTGCCATCAGTGAGTTCTCAGGGGGCGGCAATCAGCCCCAGCATTTT
CAISEFSGGGNQPQHF
>NA|TRBV5-1|TRBJ1-3|NA
TGCGCCAGCAGCTTGGCAGCCGACAGCCTCTCTGGAAACACCATATATTTT
CASSLAADSLSGNTIYF
>NA|TRBV28|TRBJ1-2|NA
TGTGCCAGCAGGGGGTTCGGCTACACCTTC
CASRGFGYTF
>NA|TRBV13|TRBJ1-6|TRBD1
TGTGCCAGCAGCGACCGCTTACAGGGGAAGGGTTCACCCCTCCACTTT
CASSDRLQGKGSPLHF
>NA|TRBV7-9|TRBJ2-7|NA
TGTGCCAGCAGCTTACCCGGGGACTACGAGCAGTACTTC
CASSLPGDYEQYF
>NA|TRBV4-3|TRBJ2-7|NA
TGCGCCAGCAGCCAAGAAAGGTCCAGGGTCTACGAGCAGTACTTC
CASSQERSRVYEQYF
>NA|TRBV30|TRBJ1-2|NA
TGTGCCTGGAGTTTGGGACACAGCTATAACTATGGCTACACCTTC
CAWSLGHSYNYGYTF
>NA|TRBV29-1|TRBJ1-2|NA
TGCAGCGTTGAGATTGCCTCCGGCTATGGCTACACCTTC
CSVEIASGYGYTF
>NA|TRBV6-1|TRBJ1-4|NA
TGTGCCAGCAGTGTTGACCCCGCGAGTGAAAAACTGTTTTTT
CASSVDPASEKLFF
>NA|TRBV29-1|TRBJ1-2|NA
TGCAGCGCCGGGGACGCCTATGGCTACACCTTC
CSAGDAYGYTF
>NA|TRBV2|TRBJ1-6|NA
TGTGCCAGCAGTCCCATACAGAATTCACCCCTCCACTTT
CASSPIQNSPLHF
>NA|TRBV29-1|TRBJ2-1|NA
TGCAGCGTTGATGTCAGGGCTTACAATGAGCAGTTCTTC
CSVDVRAYNEQFF
>NA|TRBV6-5|TRBJ2-1|TRBD1
TGTGCCAGCGGACAGGGATATGAGCAGTTCTTC
CASGQGYEQFF
>NA|TRBV18|TRBJ1-1|NA
TGTGCCAGCTCACCACCAATTTTAAACACTGAAGCTTTCTTT
CASSPPILNTEAFF
>once|TRBV2|TRBJ1-6|NA
TGTGCCAGCAGCACACAAGGGGGGAGTTTCCCCCTCCACTTT
CASSTQGGSFPLHF
>NA|TRBV5-1|TRBJ1-5|TRBD1
TGCGCCAGCAGCACGGGACAGGGTCTTCAGCCCCAGCATTTT
CASSTGQGLQPQHF
>NA|TRBV5-1|TRBJ2-1|TRBD2
TGCGCCAGCAGCTTGGGCCAACTAGCGGGGACTTACAATGAGCAGTTCTTC
CASSLGQLAGTYNEQFF
>NA|TRBV4-3|TRBJ1-2|NA
TGCGCCAGCAGCCCAAGCCAGGGATTTAACTATGGCTACACCTTC
CASSPSQGFNYGYTF
>NA|TRBV5-1|TRBJ2-3|NA
TGCGCCAGCCTACGGGGGGCTGGGACAGATACGCAGTATTTT
CASLRGAGTDTQYF
>NA|TRBV11-2|TRBJ2-1|NA
TGTGCCAGCATCTCACTCCGGGACAACTACAATGAGCAGTTCTTC
CASISLRDNYNEQFF
>NA|TRBV5-4|TRBJ1-2|TRBD1
TGTGCCAGCAGCCCGGACAGGGGTAACTATGGCTACACCTTC
CASSPDRGNYGYTF
>NA|TRBV28|TRBJ2-3|TRBD2
TGTGCCAGCAGTTACCGGGGGGGGCTTGCAGATACGCAGTATTTT
CASSYRGGLADTQYF
>NA|TRBV6-5|TRBJ2-2|NA
TGTGCCAGCAGTTCAACCACCGGGGAGCTGTTTTTT
CASSSTTGELFF
>NA|TRBV6-6|TRBJ1-1|TRBD1
TGTGCCAGCAGTTACAGGGGGACAGGGAACACTGAAGCTTTCTTT
CASSYRGTGNTEAFF
>NA|TRBV6-5|TRBJ1-2|NA
TGTGCCAGCAGTCCCGGGGGATACGGGGGCTACACCTTC
CASSPGGYGGYTF
>NA|TRBV5-1|TRBJ2-7|NA
TGCGCCAGCAGCGAAGGATCTGCCGTGGTTTACGAGCAGTACTTC
CASSEGSAVVYEQYF
>NA|TRBV5-1|TRBJ1-2|TRBD1
TGCGCCAGCAGCTTGCCCACAGGGGGCGCGTCAAATGGCTACACCTTC
CASSLPTGGASNGYTF
>NA|TRBV27|TRBJ1-3|NA
TGTGCCAGCAGTTTAACGAGAGGAAACACCATATATTTT
CASSLTRGNTIYF
>NA|TRBV18|TRBJ2-3|TRBD2
TGTGCCAGCTCACTCCCCGGGAGGAGTTCCACAGATACGCAGTATTTT
CASSLPGRSSTDTQYF
>NA|TRBV6-5|TRBJ2-5|TRBD2
TGTGCCAGCAGTTACACCCATCGGGGAGGGGAGACCCAGTACTTC
CASSYTHRGGETQYF
>NA|TRBV7-2|TRBJ1-2|NA
TGTGCCAGCAGCTTAGCGTTTACCGGCTATGGCTACACCTTC
CASSLAFTGYGYTF
>NA|TRBV5-1|TRBJ2-1|TRBD1
TGCGCCAGCAGCTCGGGACAGGGGGCACCCAATGAGCAGTTCTTC
CASSSGQGAPNEQFF
>NA|TRBV7-2|TRBJ2-7|TRBD2
TGTGCCAGCAGCCCGGCGCTAGCGGTACACTCCTACGAGCAGTACTTC
CASSPALAVHSYEQYF
>NA|TRBV18|TRBJ2-7|TRBD1
TGTGCCAGCTCACCACCAGGACAGGCCCCAACCGCGCAGTACTTC
CASSPPGQAPTAQYF
>once|TRBV15|TRBJ1-5|NA
TGTGCCACCAGCAGAGATCAAAGGGGAAGCAGCAATCAGCCCCAGCATTTT
CATSRDQRGSSNQPQHF
>NA|TRBV30|TRBJ1-2|TRBD1
TGTGCCTGGAGAAATGAGGGTCTCGGGACAGGTATATTCTTC
CAWRNEGLGTGIFF
>NA|TRBV4-1|TRBJ1-2|NA
TGCGCCAGCAGCCAGGGGCTGCTGGGGGGTTCTAACTATGGCTACACCTTC
CASSQGLLGGSNYGYTF
>NA|TRBV6-1|TRBJ2-5|TRBD1
TGTGCCAGCAGTGAAGCGGGACAGGGGAAGACCCAGTACTTC
CASSEAGQGKTQYF
>NA|TRBV2|TRBJ2-3|NA
TGTGCCAGCACGGTAATGGGGAATACGCAGTATTTT
CASTVMGNTQYF
>NA|TRBV18|TRBJ1-2|NA
TGTGCCAGCTCCCCGGGGGAGGGGACGTTCTATGGCTACACCTTC
CASSPGEGTFYGYTF
>NA|TRBV5-4|TRBJ1-3|NA
TGTGCCAGCAGCTTTGAGGGACGGAGCTCTGGAAACACCATATATTTT
CASSFEGRSSGNTIYF
>once|TRBV11-3|TRBJ2-5|TRBD1
TGTGCCAGCAGCTTAGCAGGGGGTGAGACCCAGTACTTC
CASSLAGGETQYF
>NA|TRBV5-4|TRBJ1-2|TRBD1
TGTGCCAGCAGCTCGGGACAGGGGGTTAACTATGGCTACACCTTC
CASSSGQGVNYGYTF
>NA|TRBV29-1|TRBJ2-7|NA
TGCAGCGTTCGGTTGTCCTACGAGCAGTACTTC
CSVRLSYEQYF
>once|TRBV4-1|TRBJ2-7|TRBD1
TGCGCCAGCGGCCCCCGGGACAGCTCCTACGAGCAGTACTTC
CASGPRDSSYEQYF
>once|TRBV27|TRBJ2-7|TRBD1
TGTGCCAGTTGGACGAGAACAGGGGATGAGCAGTACTTC
CASWTRTGDEQYF
>NA|TRBV5-6|TRBJ2-5|NA
TGTGCCAGCAGCTTGGTCCGCGGCAAGAGCATTCAAGAGACCCAGTACTTC
CASSLVRGKSIQETQYF
>NA|TRBV19|TRBJ1-4|NA
TGTGCCAGTAGTATAGGTGGCGCTTCTAATGAAAAACTGTTTTTT
CASSIGGASNEKLFF